This T cell receptor beta chain originates from a study of long-term antiretroviral therapy in people with HIV. General study results and limits: Specimens of blood were obtained during about 2004 to 2017, possibly under older ART regimens.

This clone occurred once. Its antigen is currently unknown. The trim removed 2 bases at V and 3 bases at J, leaving 12 bases unmatched. Germline loops: CDR1 SGDLS, CDR2 YYNGEE. The length of the CDR3 is 17 residues. Every one of the donors gave at least one pre-ART PBMC sample and at least two post-ART PBMC samples. Survey-level resolution applied to immunoSEQ assay v3.0. Using immunoSEQ multiplex PCR, the repertoire was profiled, and TCRdb retains in-frame clones only, with some absent. The data contain about 30,000 clones, 90% of them seen just once; the ten biggest clones take up 4.3%. The chain carries TRBV9 and TRBJ2-3; 7 bases line up with TRBD1. This receptor was obtained from a woman aged 40 to 49 with HIV. The starting material was unsorted PBMCs, obtained around 5 years after starting antiretroviral therapy. CDR3 loop: CASSVLTGRVKTDTQYF. DNA of the CDR3: TGTGCCAGCAGCGTTCTGACAGGGCGGGTGAAGACAGATACGCAGTATTTT.